This note documents a single T cell receptor beta chain sequence. The data are from a study of blood T cell repertoires in COVID-19. The table came from immunoSEQ multiplex PCR; TCRdb's copy has only in-frame clones and leaves some out. The top ten hold 3.5% to 5% of the sample, which has about 170,000 clones, 85% to 95% seen once. The CDR3 has 14 residues. Trimming removed 0 bases from V and 5 bases from J, with 10 bases in between. Germline lookup yields CDR1 LGHNA and CDR2 YSLEER. V and J are TRBV4-3 and TRBJ1-1; D is ambiguous. This clonotype was obtained from a woman aged 50 to 60 with acute or convalescent COVID-19. The sequencing input was peripheral blood. CDR3 in amino acids: CASSQDREATEAFF. The CDR3 bases are TGCGCCAGCAGCCAAGATAGAGAGGCTACTGAAGCTTTCTTT.